This is a list of T cell receptor beta chains from one sample in a study of shared clonotypes between healthy human individuals. The assay was immunoSEQ multiplex PCR, and TCRdb's table has in-frame clones only and misses some. In the table there are some 510,000 clones, more than 65% of which are singletons. Specimen: PBMCs. These receptors originate from a woman in her forties in good health. Some clones in this sample may be carry-over from other donors' samples. Each CDR3 is given with its conserved first and last residue. Each record gives: CDR3 DNA, CDR3 protein, V gene, D gene, CDR3 length, J gene. A D gene is named only where the DNA matches it firmly.

TGTGCCAGCACCCGGGACAGGGGAGGCGGTCAGCCCCAGCATTTT | CASTRDRGGGQPQHF | TRBV28 | TRBD1 | 15 | TRBJ1-5
TGCAGCGTTGAAGATCTTAGGGGCAGGGGGAGATTTTACAATGAGCAGTTCTTC | CSVEDLRGRGRFYNEQFF | TRBV29-1 | TRBD1 | 18 | TRBJ2-1
TGTGCCAGCAGCTTAGTACTAGCAACCGGGGAGCTGTTTTTT | CASSLVLATGELFF | TRBV7-2 | . | 14 | TRBJ2-2
TGTGCCAGCAGCTTAGAGGGTACGCAGTATTTT | CASSLEGTQYF | TRBV7-8 | . | 11 | TRBJ2-3
TGTGCCAGCAGCTTAAATGGACAGGGGGCCGGAAACACCATATATTTT | CASSLNGQGAGNTIYF | TRBV7-3 | TRBD1 | 16 | TRBJ1-3
TGTGCCAGCAGCTTGGAGGCCCACGCCGAGCAGTACTTC | CASSLEAHAEQYF | TRBV5-6 | . | 13 | TRBJ2-7
TGTGCCAGCAGTGCGTTGGGGACAGGGGCCTCTGGGGCCAACGTCCTGACTTTC | CASSALGTGASGANVLTF | TRBV2 | TRBD1 | 18 | TRBJ2-6
TGTGCCAGCAGTTTTTTTGGCGGGAGTGCTACCGGGGAGCTGTTTTTT | CASSFFGGSATGELFF | TRBV28 | TRBD2 | 16 | TRBJ2-2
TGTGCCAGCAGCTTAGCTCGACCCAGTGAGCAGTTCTTC | CASSLARPSEQFF | TRBV7-2 | . | 13 | TRBJ2-1
TGTGCCAGCAGTGGGGTGCGGTCCTACAATGAGCAGTTCTTC | CASSGVRSYNEQFF | TRBV2 | . | 14 | TRBJ2-1
TGTGCCAGCAGTCGACGACAAGTCGGACAGGGGAGATCCTACGAGCAGTACTTC | CASSRRQVGQGRSYEQYF | TRBV27 | TRBD1 | 18 | TRBJ2-7
TGTGCCAGCAGCTTAGAAGCTGGGACCGGCTACACCTTC | CASSLEAGTGYTF | TRBV7-6 | . | 13 | TRBJ1-2
TGTGCCAGCAGCGAAGGGCCGAGCTATGGCTACACCTTC | CASSEGPSYGYTF | TRBV7-9 | . | 13 | TRBJ1-2
TGTGCCAGCAGTTACCGAGACAGTTACAATGAGCAGTTCTTC | CASSYRDSYNEQFF | TRBV6-5 | . | 14 | TRBJ2-1
TGCGCCAGCAGCCGCCAGACAGGGCCCTACGAGCAGTACTTC | CASSRQTGPYEQYF | TRBV4-3 | TRBD1 | 14 | TRBJ2-7